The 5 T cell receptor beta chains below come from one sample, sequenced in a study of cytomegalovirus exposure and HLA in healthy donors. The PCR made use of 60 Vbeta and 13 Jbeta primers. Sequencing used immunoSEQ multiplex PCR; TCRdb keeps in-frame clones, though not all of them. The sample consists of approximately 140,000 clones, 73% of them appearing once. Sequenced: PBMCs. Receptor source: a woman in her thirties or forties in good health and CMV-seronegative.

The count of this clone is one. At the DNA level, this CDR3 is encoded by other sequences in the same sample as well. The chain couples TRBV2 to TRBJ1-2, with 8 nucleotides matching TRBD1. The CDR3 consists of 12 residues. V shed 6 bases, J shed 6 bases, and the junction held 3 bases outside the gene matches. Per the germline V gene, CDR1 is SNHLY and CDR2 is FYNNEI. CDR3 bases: TGTGCCAGCAGCGGGACAGGAGATGGCTACACCTTC. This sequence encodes CASSGTGDGYTF. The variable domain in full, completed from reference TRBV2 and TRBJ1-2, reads EPEVTQTPSHQVTQMGQEVILRCVPISNHLYFYWYRQILGQKVEFLVSFYNNEISEKSEIFDDQFSVERPDGSNFTLKIRSTKLEDSAMYFCASSGTGDGYTFGSGTRLTVV.

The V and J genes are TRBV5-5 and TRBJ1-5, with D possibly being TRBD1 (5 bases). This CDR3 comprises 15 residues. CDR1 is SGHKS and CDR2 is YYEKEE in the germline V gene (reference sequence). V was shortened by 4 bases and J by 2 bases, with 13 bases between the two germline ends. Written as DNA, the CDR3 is TGTGCCAGCAGCGTATCGGGGGTACGCAATCAGCCCCAGCATTTT. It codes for CASSVSGVRNQPQHF.

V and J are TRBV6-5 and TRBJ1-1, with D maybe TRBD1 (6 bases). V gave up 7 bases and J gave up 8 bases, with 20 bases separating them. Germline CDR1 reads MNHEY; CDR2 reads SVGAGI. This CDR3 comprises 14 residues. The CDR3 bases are TGTGCCAGCATCACGAACAGGGAGGGGGTGGAAGCTTTCTTT. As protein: CASITNREGVEAFF.

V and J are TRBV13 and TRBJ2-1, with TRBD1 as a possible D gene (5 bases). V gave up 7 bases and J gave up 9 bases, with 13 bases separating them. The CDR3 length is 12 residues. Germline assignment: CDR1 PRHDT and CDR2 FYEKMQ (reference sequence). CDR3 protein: CASNLGQGEQFF. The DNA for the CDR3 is TGTGCCAGCAACCTGGGGCAGGGTGAGCAGTTCTTC.

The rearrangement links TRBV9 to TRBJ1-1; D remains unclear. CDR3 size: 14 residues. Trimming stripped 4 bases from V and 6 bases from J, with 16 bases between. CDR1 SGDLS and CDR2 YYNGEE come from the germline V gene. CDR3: CASSPRGGSAEAFF. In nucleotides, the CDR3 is TGTGCCAGCAGCCCTCGAGGAGGGTCGGCTGAAGCTTTCTTT.